This TCR beta chain originates from a study of cytomegalovirus exposure and HLA in healthy donors. This CDR3 comprises 15 residues. CDR1 and CDR2 (germline): SGHTA, FQGTGA. Trimming cost V 4 bases and J 6 bases; bases outside gene matches: 9. Data came from immunoSEQ multiplex PCR; TCRdb stores just in-frame clones and leaves some out. Among about 110,000 clones listed, 90% to 96% were seen once. The sequence was obtained from a woman between 18 and 29 years old in good health and CMV-seronegative. Input material: PBMCs. This rearrangement joins TRBV7-3 to TRBJ2-1; 7 bases line up with TRBD2. CDR3 sequence: CASSSSGLTSNEQFF. The CDR3 nucleotides read TGTGCCAGCAGCTCCTCGGGACTAACATCCAATGAGCAGTTCTTC.